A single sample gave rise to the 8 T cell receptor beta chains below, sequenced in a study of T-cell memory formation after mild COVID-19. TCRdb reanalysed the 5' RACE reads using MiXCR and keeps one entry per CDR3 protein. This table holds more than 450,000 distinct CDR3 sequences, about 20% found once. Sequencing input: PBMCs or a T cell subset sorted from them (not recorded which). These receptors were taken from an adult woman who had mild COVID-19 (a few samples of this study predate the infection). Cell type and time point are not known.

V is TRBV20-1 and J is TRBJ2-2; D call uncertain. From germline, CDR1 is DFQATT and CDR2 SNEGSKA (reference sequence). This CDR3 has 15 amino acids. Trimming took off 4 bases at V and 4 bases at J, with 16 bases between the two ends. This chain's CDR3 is CSATGPSWSTGELFF. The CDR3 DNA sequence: TGCAGTGCTACTGGGCCCAGCTGGAGCACCGGGGAGCTGTTTTTT.

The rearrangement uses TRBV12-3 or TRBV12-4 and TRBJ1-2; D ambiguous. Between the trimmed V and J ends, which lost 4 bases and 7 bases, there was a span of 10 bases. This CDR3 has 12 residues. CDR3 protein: CASSYPGGGYTF. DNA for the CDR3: TGTGCCAGCAGTTACCCAGGTGGTGGCTACACCTTC.

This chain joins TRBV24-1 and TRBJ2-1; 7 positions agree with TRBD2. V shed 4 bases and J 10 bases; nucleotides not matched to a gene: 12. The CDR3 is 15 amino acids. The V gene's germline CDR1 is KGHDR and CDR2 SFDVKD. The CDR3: CATSERLAAYDEQFF. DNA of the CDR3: TGTGCCACCAGTGAAAGACTAGCTGCGTATGACGAGCAGTTCTTC.

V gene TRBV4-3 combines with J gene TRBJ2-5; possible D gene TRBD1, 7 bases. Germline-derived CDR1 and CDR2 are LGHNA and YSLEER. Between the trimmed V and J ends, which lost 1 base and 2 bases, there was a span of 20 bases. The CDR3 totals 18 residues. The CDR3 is CASSQGPGQGGGQETQYF. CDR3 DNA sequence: TGCGCCAGCAGCCAAGGCCCCGGGCAGGGGGGAGGTCAAGAGACCCAGTACTTC.

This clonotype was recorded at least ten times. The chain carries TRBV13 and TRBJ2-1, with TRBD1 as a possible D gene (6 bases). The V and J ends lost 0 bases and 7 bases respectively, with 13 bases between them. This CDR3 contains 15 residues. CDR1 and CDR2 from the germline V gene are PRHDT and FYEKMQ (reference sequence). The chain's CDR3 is CASSLGTGQRNEQFF. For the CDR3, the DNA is TGTGCCAGCAGCTTAGGCACGGGACAAAGGAATGAGCAGTTCTTC.

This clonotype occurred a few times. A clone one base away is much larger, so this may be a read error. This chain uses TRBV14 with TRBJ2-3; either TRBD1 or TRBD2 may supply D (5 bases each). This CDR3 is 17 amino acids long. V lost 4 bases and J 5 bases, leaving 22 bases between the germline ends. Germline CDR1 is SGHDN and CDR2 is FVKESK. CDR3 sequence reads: CASSPGDPFVGKDTQYF. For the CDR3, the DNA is TGTGCCAGCAGCCCCGGGGACCCCTTTGTAGGGAAAGATACGCAGTATTTT.

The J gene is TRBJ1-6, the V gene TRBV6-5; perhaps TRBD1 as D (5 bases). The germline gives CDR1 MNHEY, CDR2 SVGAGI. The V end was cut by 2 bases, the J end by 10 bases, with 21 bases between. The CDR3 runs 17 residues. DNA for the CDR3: TGTGCCAGCAGTTACCGCATAATCCAGGGTTATGGATCACCCCTCCACTTT. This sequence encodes CASSYRIIQGYGSPLHF.

CDR3 sequence (DNA): TGTGCCAGCAATACATTGGGGGGTAGCTCCTACAATGAGCAGTTCTTC. This sequence encodes CASNTLGGSSYNEQFF. J is TRBJ2-1 and V is TRBV6-6, with D possibly being TRBD2 (6 bases). Per the germline V gene, CDR1 is MNHNY and CDR2 is SVGAGI (reference sequence). The CDR3 has 16 residues. Trimming removed 7 bases from V and 0 bases from J, with 16 bases in between.